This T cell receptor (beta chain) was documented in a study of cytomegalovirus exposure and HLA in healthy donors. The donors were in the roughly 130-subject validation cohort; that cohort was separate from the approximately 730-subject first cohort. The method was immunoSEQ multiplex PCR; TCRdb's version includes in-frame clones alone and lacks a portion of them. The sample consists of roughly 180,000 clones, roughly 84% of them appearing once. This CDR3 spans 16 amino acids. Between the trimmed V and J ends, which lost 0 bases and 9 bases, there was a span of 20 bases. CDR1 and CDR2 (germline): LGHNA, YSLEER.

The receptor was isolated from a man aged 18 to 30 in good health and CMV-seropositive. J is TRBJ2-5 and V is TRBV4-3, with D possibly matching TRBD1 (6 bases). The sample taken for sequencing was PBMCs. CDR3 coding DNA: TGCGCCAGCAGCCAAGATCTGGAACAGGGTGGTAAAGCCCAGTACTTC. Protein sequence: CASSQDLEQGGKAQYF.